This passage covers 18 T cell receptor beta chains from one sample sequenced in a study of blood T cell repertoires in COVID-19. The data were produced by immunoSEQ multiplex PCR, yet TCRdb's version contains in-frame clones alone and is incomplete. Among roughly 330,000 clones listed, about 90% were seen once. The sequencing sample was made of PBMCs or T cells enriched from blood (not recorded which). These receptor sequences come from a young woman who had recovered from COVID-19.

This chain uses TRBV9 with TRBJ1-3; perhaps TRBD1 as D (5 bases). Germline loops: CDR1 SGDLS, CDR2 YYNGEE. The CDR3 spans 17 residues. Between the trimmed V and J ends, which lost 4 bases and 4 bases, there was a span of 21 bases. The CDR3, as DNA: TGTGCCAGCAGCCCCTGGGGCCTGCCTGGATGGGGAAACACCATATATTTT. Translated, it gives CASSPWGLPGWGNTIYF.

The genes are TRBV25-1 and TRBJ1-1; D is unresolved. The CDR3 loop spans 13 amino acids. The germline gives CDR1 MGHDK, CDR2 SYGVNS. The V gene lost 4 bases and the J gene lost 1 base, with 7 bases spanning the gap. CDR3 nucleotide sequence: TGTGCCAGCAGTGGTCCGGGGAACACTGAAGCTTTCTTT. Encoded protein: CASSGPGNTEAFF.

In DNA form, the CDR3 reads TGTGCCAGCTCACCCCTAGCGGGGTATAACAATGAGCAGTTCTTC. It encodes CASSPLAGYNNEQFF. The chain links TRBV18 to TRBJ2-1; 9 bases agree with TRBD2. The V segment lost 3 bases and the J segment 5 bases; nucleotides outside the gene matches: 5. The CDR3 runs to 15 residues. CDR1 and CDR2 (germline): KGHSH, LQKENI.

The chain is built from TRBV5-1 and TRBJ1-1, with D tentatively TRBD1 (6 bases). CDR1 is SGHRS and CDR2 is YFSETQ in the germline V gene. V was clipped by 0 bases and J by 1 base, with 7 bases between them. CDR3 length equals 14 residues. In DNA form, the CDR3 reads TGCGCCAGCAGCTTGGAGGACAGGAACACTGAAGCTTTCTTT. Translating gives CASSLEDRNTEAFF.

The V call is TRBV5-1, the J call TRBJ1-2; 7 positions match TRBD1. Germline trimming cut 4 bases from V and 7 bases from J; bases unmatched to any gene: 7. Germline loops: CDR1 SGHRS, CDR2 YFSETQ. The CDR3 runs to 13 residues. The CDR3 is CASSIQGFGGYTF. The CDR3 coding sequence is TGCGCCAGCAGCATACAGGGGTTCGGTGGCTACACCTTC.

The genes are TRBV19 and TRBJ2-1; 16 nucleotides match TRBD2. After removal of 2 bases from V and 1 base from J, the junction contained 11 bases not matched to a gene. CDR3 length: 21 amino acids. Looked up from germline, CDR1 is LNHDA and CDR2 is SQIVND (reference sequence). CDR3 nucleotide sequence: TGTGCCAGTAGTATACCGTTCTCCGGGACTAGCGGGGGGGCTTCCTACAATGAGCAGTTCTTC. It is translated as CASSIPFSGTSGGASYNEQFF.

The chain employs TRBV5-6 and TRBJ1-5; D remains ambiguous. CDR3 length: 12 amino acids. With 5 bases removed from V and 5 bases from J, the gap between germline ends came to 8 bases. Germline V gene data show CDR1 as SGHDT and CDR2 as YYEEEE. DNA of the CDR3: TGTGCCAGCAGTTCTACAGATCAGCCCCAGCATTTT. It encodes CASSSTDQPQHF.

The chain carries TRBV6-1 and TRBJ2-7, with TRBD1 matching over 8 bases. V shed 2 bases, J shed 11 bases, and the junction held 8 bases outside the gene matches. The length of the CDR3 is 13 residues. The germline CDR1 and CDR2 sequences are MNHNS and SASEGT. CDR3 sequence (DNA): TGTGCCAGCAGTGAACTTCACAGGGGGAGGAAGTACTTC. Its translation is CASSELHRGRKYF.

In its sample, this clone was seen a few times. The chain employs TRBV3-1 (or the pseudogene TRBV3-2) and TRBJ2-5; 16 positions agree with TRBD2. In germline, CDR1 is LGHDT, CDR2 YNNKEL (reference sequence). The CDR3 extends over 19 amino acids. J was trimmed by 5 bases and V by 2 bases; bases with no gene match: 11. The CDR3 sequence is CASSQPHPGLAGGYETQYF. DNA for the CDR3: TGTGCCAGCAGCCAACCTCACCCGGGACTAGCGGGGGGGTATGAGACCCAGTACTTC.

The table lists this clone with a count of one. The rearrangement joins TRBV20-1 to TRBJ1-2; 7 nucleotides match TRBD1. From germline, CDR1 is DFQATT and CDR2 SNEGSKA (reference sequence). The CDR3 length is 11 residues. Germline trimming cut 6 bases from V and 6 bases from J; bases unmatched to any gene: 4. The CDR3 bases are TGCAGTGCCAACAGGGGTGATGGCTACACCTTC. Translated: CSANRGDGYTF.

The chain employs TRBV18 and TRBJ1-2; D remains unclear. The CDR3 is 14 residues long. V shed 3 bases and J shed 8 bases, with 16 bases lying between them. Looked up from germline, CDR1 is KGHSH and CDR2 is LQKENI. The DNA of the CDR3 is TGTGCCAGCTCACCCTCTGACACCGTGTTGGGCTACACCTTC. This translates into CASSPSDTVLGYTF.

In its sample, this clone was seen a few times. V and J are TRBV19 and TRBJ2-1; TRBD1 matches at 8 bases. Germline assignment: CDR1 LNHDA and CDR2 SQIVND (reference sequence). After removal of 5 bases from V and 9 bases from J, the junction contained 9 bases not matched to a gene. The CDR3 is 14 residues long. The CDR3 spells CASSLGTGRGEQFF. The CDR3 nucleotides read TGTGCCAGTAGTCTCGGGACAGGCAGAGGTGAGCAGTTCTTC.

The chain links TRBV28 to TRBJ1-4; 11 nucleotides align to TRBD1. V shed 5 bases and J 6 bases; nucleotides not matched to a gene: 5. Germline CDR1 reads MDHEN; CDR2 reads SYDVKM. There are 15 residues in the CDR3. CDR3 loop: CASSGTGGGYEKLFF. The CDR3 coding sequence is TGTGCCAGCAGTGGGACAGGGGGAGGGTATGAAAAACTGTTTTTT.

V and J are TRBV6-2 or TRBV6-3 and TRBJ2-7; 8 bases are a match to TRBD2. Losses at the gene ends were 6 bases for V and 3 bases for J; bases not matched to a gene: 13. CDR3 length: 16 residues. Germline-derived CDR1 and CDR2 are MNHEY and SVGEGT. In nucleotides, the CDR3 is TGTGCCAGCAGCCCCATTGGTAGCGGGGAGAACTACGAGCAGTACTTC. Residues: CASSPIGSGENYEQYF.

This chain links TRBV28 with TRBJ1-2, with D possibly TRBD1 on 5 matching bases. The CDR3 runs 12 residues. The V gene's germline CDR1 is MDHEN and CDR2 SYDVKM. V was cut by 6 bases and J by 8 bases, with 13 bases left in between. CDR3 sequence (DNA): TGTGCCAGCAGGATACTGACAGAAGGCTACACCTTC. It translates to CASRILTEGYTF.

The chain is built from TRBV4-2 and TRBJ2-2; the match to TRBD1 covers 9 bases. Germline V CDR1 and CDR2: LGHNA, YNFKEQ. J gave up 11 bases and V 10 bases, and 8 bases lay outside the gene matches. This CDR3 is 12 amino acids long. In DNA, the CDR3 is TGTGCCACTTCGACAGGGGGGTACGAGCTGTTTTTT. Protein sequence: CATSTGGYELFF.

The rearrangement uses TRBV6-2 or TRBV6-3 and TRBJ1-1; TRBD1 aligns across 7 bases. V gave up 5 bases and J gave up 2 bases; unmatched junction bases: 11. Germline assignment: CDR1 MNHEY and CDR2 SVGEGT. The CDR3 spans 16 residues. CDR3 loop: CASSPLRGQLNTEAFF. CDR3 bases: TGTGCCAGCAGTCCGCTTCGGGGACAGCTAAACACTGAAGCTTTCTTT.

The gene calls are TRBV9 and TRBJ2-7; 8 nucleotides match TRBD2. This CDR3 spans 15 amino acids. Germline V gives CDR1 SGDLS, CDR2 YYNGEE. V was clipped by 3 bases and J by 5 bases; unmatched bases: 10. For the CDR3, the DNA is TGTGCCAGCAGCGAGAGGGGACTAGGAGCCCACGAGCAGTACTTC. Its protein product is CASSERGLGAHEQYF.